Below are 15 T cell receptor beta chains sequenced from a single sample in a study of blood T cell repertoires in COVID-19. Here immunoSEQ multiplex PCR was the method, and the copy in TCRdb shows in-frame clones only, minus some. Of under 350,000 clones detected, around 86% appear once; the ten largest clones hold 1.7%. The specimen sequenced was PBMCs or T cells enriched from blood (not recorded which). These receptors were obtained from a woman aged 40 to 49 who had recovered from COVID-19.

The chain links TRBV3-1 (or the pseudogene TRBV3-2) to TRBJ2-1, with 12 bases that match TRBD2. Germline trimming cut 3 bases from V and 4 bases from J; bases unmatched to any gene: 10. The CDR3 covers 18 residues. Germline V gene data show CDR1 as LGHDT and CDR2 as YNNKEL (reference sequence). The CDR3 sequence is CASSQLLAGGGFYNEQFF. In DNA, the CDR3 is TGTGCCAGCAGCCAGCTACTAGCGGGGGGAGGGTTTTACAATGAGCAGTTCTTC.

This rearrangement joins TRBV7-9 to TRBJ2-7; TRBD2 might be the D (6 bases). The CDR3 runs to 13 residues. The ends were cut back, 6 bases at V and 4 bases at J, with 13 bases in the middle. Germline V gene lookup returns CDR1 SEHNR and CDR2 FQNEAQ (reference sequence). Written as DNA, the CDR3 is TGTGCCAGCAGTTTAACTAGCAGATACGAGCAGTACTTC. Translation gives CASSLTSRYEQYF.

The V gene is TRBV25-1, the J gene TRBJ1-6, with 7 bases identical to TRBD1. CDR1 is MGHDK and CDR2 is SYGVNS in the germline V gene. V lost 3 bases and J lost 7; bases outside the gene matches: 6. This CDR3 is built from 15 residues. CDR3 amino acids: CASSDPRTGNSPLHF. CDR3 nucleotide sequence: TGTGCCAGCAGTGACCCCAGGACAGGAAATTCACCCCTCCACTTT.

V and J are TRBV11-2 and TRBJ2-3; 7 nucleotides agree with TRBD2. With V trimmed by 1 base and J by 3 bases, 4 bases remained unmatched. The germline V gene encodes CDR1 SGHAT and CDR2 FQNNGV. This CDR3 is built from 15 residues. The CDR3: CASSLGGLLTDTQYF. In nucleotides, the CDR3 is TGTGCCAGCAGCTTAGGGGGACTATTAACAGATACGCAGTATTTT.

As for this clone: Other DNA sequences in the sample encode the same CDR3. The genes are TRBV2 and TRBJ1-2, with TRBD1 matching over 8 bases. V lost 6 bases and J lost 4; bases outside the gene matches: 4. The germline V gene has CDR1 SNHLY and CDR2 FYNNEI. The CDR3 consists of 13 residues. The CDR3 bases are TGTGCCAGCAGCCTTGGACAGGGCTATGGCTACACCTTC. Its protein is CASSLGQGYGYTF.

The chain employs TRBV30 and TRBJ1-6; TRBD1 agrees at 8 bases. V lost 3 bases and J lost 9; bases outside the gene matches: 7. This CDR3 is built from 14 residues. The germline gives CDR1 GTSNPN, CDR2 SVGIG (reference sequence). CDR3 residues: CAWRVTGESSPLHF. DNA of the CDR3: TGTGCCTGGAGAGTGACAGGGGAGTCTTCACCCCTCCACTTT.

The V call is TRBV4-1, the J call TRBJ1-1, with D unresolved. Trimming removed 3 bases from V and 5 bases from J, with 16 bases in between. The CDR3 is 15 residues long. Germline V gene lookup returns CDR1 MGHRA and CDR2 YSYEKL. The CDR3: CASSQVTGLGTEAFF. The CDR3 region has the DNA TGCGCCAGCAGCCAGGTGACTGGACTTGGGACTGAAGCTTTCTTT.

The J gene is TRBJ1-1, the V gene TRBV30; a possible D gene is TRBD1 (6 bases). Germline assignment: CDR1 GTSNPN and CDR2 SVGIG (reference sequence). Trimming removed 4 bases at V and 1 base at J, with 13 bases between. This CDR3 comprises 14 residues. This CDR3 reads CAWKFGTPNTEAFF. The CDR3 DNA reads as TGTGCCTGGAAATTCGGGACACCGAACACTGAAGCTTTCTTT. Together with reference TRBV30 and TRBJ1-1, the CDR3 gives the full variable domain: SQTIHQWPATLVQPVGSPLSLECTVEGTSNPNLYWYRQAAGRGLQLLFYSVGIGQISSEVPQNLSASRPQDRQFILSSKKLLLSDSGFYLCAWKFGTPNTEAFFGQGTRLTVV.

The V and J genes are TRBV12-5 and TRBJ1-6; D is ambiguous. CDR1 and CDR2 (germline): LGHNT, FRNRAP. The V end was cut by 5 bases, the J end by 8 bases, with 10 bases between. The length of the CDR3 is 13 residues. Written as DNA, the CDR3 is TGTGCTAGTGGTCCTACAGCCGATTCACCCCTCCACTTT. It encodes CASGPTADSPLHF.

This chain connects TRBV2 to TRBJ1-1; 11 nucleotides line up with TRBD1. The germline gives CDR1 SNHLY, CDR2 FYNNEI. The CDR3 spans 14 residues. The ends lost 5 bases at V and 4 bases at J; junction bases unmatched: 3. CDR3 sequence (DNA): TGTGCCAGCAGTTGGACAGGGGGCGTCACTGAAGCTTTCTTT. It is translated as CASSWTGGVTEAFF.

The chain recombines TRBV20-1 with TRBJ2-3, with D perhaps matching TRBD1 (6 bases). Germline V gives CDR1 DFQATT, CDR2 SNEGSKA (reference sequence). The CDR3 spans 14 residues. The V gene lost 3 bases and the J gene lost 4 bases, with 14 bases spanning the gap. CDR3 loop: CSASEARGADTQYF. The CDR3 DNA reads as TGCAGTGCTAGTGAGGCCAGGGGTGCAGATACGCAGTATTTT.

The chain has TRBV5-1 and TRBJ1-1, with 8 bases that match TRBD1. In germline, CDR1 is SGHRS, CDR2 YFSETQ. J lost 0 bases, V lost 6 bases, and 10 bases had no gene match. This CDR3 has 16 amino acids. The CDR3 loop reads CASTWTGPTMNTEAFF. The CDR3, as DNA: TGCGCCAGCACCTGGACAGGGCCGACTATGAACACTGAAGCTTTCTTT.

This clone was counted once. The V and J genes are TRBV19 and TRBJ2-2; 9 positions agree with TRBD1. The CDR3 has 14 amino acids. Germline CDR1 LNHDA, CDR2 SQIVND (reference sequence). The junction had 4 bases not matched to a gene; V was cut back by 7 bases and J by 4 bases. This CDR3 reads CASMDRGATGELFF. Here the CDR3 DNA reads TGTGCCAGTATGGACAGGGGTGCCACCGGGGAGCTGTTTTTT.

The chain joins TRBV18 to TRBJ2-5; maybe TRBD1 (7 bases). This CDR3 spans 15 amino acids. Germline assignment: CDR1 KGHSH and CDR2 LQKENI. V was cut by 4 bases and J by 4 bases, with 16 bases left in between. DNA of the CDR3: TGTGCCAGCTCACAGGCGGGACAGCAAATAGAGACCCAGTACTTC. Encoded protein: CASSQAGQQIETQYF.

This chain's CDR3 is CASNPLAGGLDEQFF. The DNA for the CDR3 is TGTGCCAGCAACCCACTAGCGGGAGGGCTGGATGAGCAGTTCTTC. The chain combines TRBV5-5 with TRBJ2-1; TRBD2 matches 13 bases. Germline CDR1 SGHKS, CDR2 YYEKEE (reference sequence). CDR3 length: 15 residues. Trimming at V came to 6 bases and at J to 8 bases, leaving 8 bases not matched to a gene.